The entry below gives a single T cell receptor (beta chain) sequence along with its context. Germline CDR1 PRHDT, CDR2 FYEKMQ (reference sequence). The CDR3 has 15 amino acids. V lost 5 bases to trimming and J lost 6 bases; unmatched junction nucleotides: 11. This record belongs to a study of blood T cell repertoires in COVID-19. In the source study's methods: The authors estimated nucleated cell counts from reference gene primer amplification. TCRdb keeps only in-frame clones here, not all; method: immunoSEQ multiplex PCR. The V and J calls and clone size were taken over from that table, and D and trimming were inferred from the DNA. The top ten clones hold about 1.4% of a sample with about 140,000 clones, about four fifths of them seen once.

The chain recombines TRBV13 with TRBJ2-7, with 9 bases lining up with TRBD2. Sequenced: peripheral blood. This receptor was taken from a human donor in a cohort sampled during active COVID-19. CDR3 protein: CASSPGTSNKGEQYF. The DNA for the CDR3 is TGTGCCAGCAGCCCGGGGACTAGCAACAAGGGCGAGCAGTACTTC.